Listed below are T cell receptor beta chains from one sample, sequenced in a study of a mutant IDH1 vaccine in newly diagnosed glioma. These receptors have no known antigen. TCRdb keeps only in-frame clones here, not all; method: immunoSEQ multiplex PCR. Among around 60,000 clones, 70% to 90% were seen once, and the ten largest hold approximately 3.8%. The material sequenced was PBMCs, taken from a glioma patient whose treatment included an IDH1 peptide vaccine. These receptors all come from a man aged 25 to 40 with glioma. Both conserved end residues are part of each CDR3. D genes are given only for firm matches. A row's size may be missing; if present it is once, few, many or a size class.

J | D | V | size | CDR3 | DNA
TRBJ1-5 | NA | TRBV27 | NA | CASSSDLGNQPQHF | TGTGCCAGCAGTTCGGACTTGGGCAATCAGCCCCAGCATTTT
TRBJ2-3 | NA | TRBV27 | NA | CASSRTVSSTDTQYF | TGTGCCAGCAGCCGGACGGTTTCTAGCACAGATACGCAGTATTTT
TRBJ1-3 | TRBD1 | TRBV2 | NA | CASSEDRHSGNTIYF | TGTGCCAGCAGTGAGGACAGGCACTCTGGAAACACCATATATTTT
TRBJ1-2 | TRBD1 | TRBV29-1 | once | CSVVYQGAPTNYGYTF | TGCAGCGTTGTGTATCAGGGGGCCCCGACTAACTATGGCTACACCTTC
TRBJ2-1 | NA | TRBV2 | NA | CASIGFDNEQFF | TGTGCCAGCATCGGGTTCGACAATGAGCAGTTCTTC
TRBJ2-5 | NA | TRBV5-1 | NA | CASSSDPAGETQYF | TGCGCCAGCAGCTCGGACCCCGCCGGGGAGACCCAGTACTTC
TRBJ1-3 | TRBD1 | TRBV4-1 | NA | CAGRGRGRAGNTIYF | TGCGCCGGCAGGGGGAGGGGAAGGGCTGGAAACACCATATATTTT
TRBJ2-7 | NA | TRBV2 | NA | CASSEGSGNEQYF | TGTGCCAGCAGTGAAGGATCTGGGAACGAGCAGTACTTC
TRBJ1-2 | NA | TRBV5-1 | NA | CASSLDVNYGYTF | TGCGCCAGCAGCTTGGACGTAAACTATGGCTACACCTTC
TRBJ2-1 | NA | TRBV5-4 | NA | CASSLRAYNEQFF | TGTGCCAGCAGCTTAAGGGCCTACAATGAGCAGTTCTTC
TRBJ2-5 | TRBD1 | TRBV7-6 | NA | CASSRFGQGASQETQYF | TGTGCCAGCAGCAGATTCGGACAGGGGGCTTCCCAAGAGACCCAGTACTTC
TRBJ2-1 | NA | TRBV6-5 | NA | CASSSRQLYNEQFF | TGTGCCAGCAGTTCGAGGCAGCTCTACAATGAGCAGTTCTTC
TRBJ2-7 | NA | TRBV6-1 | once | CASSVYNGAYEQYF | TGTGCCAGCAGTGTCTATAACGGAGCCTACGAGCAGTACTTC
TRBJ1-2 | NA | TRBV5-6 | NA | CASSLGQAGYGYTF | TGTGCCAGCAGCTTGGGACAGGCGGGCTATGGCTACACCTTC
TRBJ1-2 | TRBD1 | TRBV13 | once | CASSLEGTGWNYGYTF | TGTGCCAGCAGCTTAGAGGGGACAGGATGGAACTATGGCTACACCTTC
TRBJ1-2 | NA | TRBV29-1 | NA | CSVVLRPLYGYTF | TGCAGCGTTGTTCTCCGGCCCCTCTATGGCTACACCTTC
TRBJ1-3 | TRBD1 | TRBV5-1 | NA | CASSSRTGSGNTIYF | TGCGCCAGCAGCTCCCGGACAGGCTCTGGAAACACCATATATTTT
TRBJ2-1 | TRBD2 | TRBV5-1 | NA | CASSSTSGGTNEQFF | TGCGCCAGCAGCTCCACTAGCGGGGGGACAAATGAGCAGTTCTTC
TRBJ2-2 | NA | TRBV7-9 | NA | CASSLDNGELFF | TGTGCCAGCAGCTTAGATAACGGGGAGCTGTTTTTT
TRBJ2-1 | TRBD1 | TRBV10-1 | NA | CASSHRQGIKQFF | TGCGCCAGCAGTCATAGACAGGGAATAAAGCAGTTCTTC
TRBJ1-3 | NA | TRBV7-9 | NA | CASSSGQRFGNTIYF | TGTGCCAGCAGCTCAGGACAGCGGTTTGGAAACACCATATATTTT
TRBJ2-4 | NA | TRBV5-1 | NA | CASSLATSSLAKNIQYF | TGCGCCAGCAGCTTAGCGACATCGTCCCTAGCCAAAAACATTCAGTACTTC
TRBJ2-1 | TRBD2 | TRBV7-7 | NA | CASSLNGLAGANEQFF | TGTGCCAGCAGCTTAAACGGACTAGCGGGGGCTAATGAGCAGTTCTTC
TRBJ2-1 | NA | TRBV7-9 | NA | CASSPPTGTSYNEQFF | TGTGCCAGCAGCCCCCCCACCGGGACAAGCTACAATGAGCAGTTCTTC
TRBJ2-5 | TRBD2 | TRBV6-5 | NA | CASTPGAGGGETQYF | TGTGCCAGCACCCCGGGGGCGGGAGGAGGGGAGACCCAGTACTTC
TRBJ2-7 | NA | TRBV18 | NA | CASSLGNEQYF | TGTGCCAGCTCATTAGGGAACGAGCAGTACTTC
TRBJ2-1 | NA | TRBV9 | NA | CASTGGGSAYNEQFF | TGTGCCAGCACCGGCGGCGGGTCAGCCTACAATGAGCAGTTCTTC
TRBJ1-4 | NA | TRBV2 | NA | CASILDPSGEKLFF | NA
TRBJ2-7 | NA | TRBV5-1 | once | CASSSGSSYEQYF | TGCGCCAGCAGCTCCGGGAGCTCCTACGAGCAGTACTTC
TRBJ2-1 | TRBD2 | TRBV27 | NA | CASRLYFWTSARNEQFF | TGTGCCAGCAGACTCTACTTCTGGACTAGCGCTCGCAATGAGCAGTTCTTC
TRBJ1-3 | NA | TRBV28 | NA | CASSLSGTQGNTIYF | TGTGCCAGCAGTTTATCCGGGACCCAGGGAAACACCATATATTTT
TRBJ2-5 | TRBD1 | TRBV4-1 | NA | CASSPNQGARETQYF | TGCGCCAGCAGCCCAAATCAGGGGGCGCGTGAGACCCAGTACTTC
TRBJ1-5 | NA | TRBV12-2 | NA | CASRPQHGRRYSNQPQHF | TGTGCAAGTCGCCCGCAACACGGACGCAGATATAGCAATCAGCCCCAGCATTTT
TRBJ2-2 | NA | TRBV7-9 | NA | CASSLAGFLANTGELFF | TGTGCCAGCAGCTTAGCGGGGTTCCTAGCGAACACCGGGGAGCTGTTTTTT
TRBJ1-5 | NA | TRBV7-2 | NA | CASSLRGDPVNQPQHF | TGTGCCAGCAGCTTACGAGGGGACCCGGTGAATCAGCCCCAGCATTTT
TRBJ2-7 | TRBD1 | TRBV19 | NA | CASSPDRGSHEQYF | TGTGCCAGTAGTCCAGACAGGGGGTCCCACGAGCAGTACTTC
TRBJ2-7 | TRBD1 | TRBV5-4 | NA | CASSLRGQGTYEQYF | TGTGCCAGCAGCTTGAGGGGACAGGGCACCTACGAGCAGTACTTC
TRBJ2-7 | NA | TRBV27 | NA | CASTPMTGSYEQYF | TGTGCCAGCACCCCGATGACAGGCTCCTACGAGCAGTACTTC
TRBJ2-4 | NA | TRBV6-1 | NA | CASSDSGVLNIQYF | TGTGCCAGCAGTGACTCAGGGGTTCTAAACATTCAGTACTTC
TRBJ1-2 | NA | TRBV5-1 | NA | CASSLPADGYTF | TGCGCCAGCAGCTTGCCTGCAGATGGCTACACCTTC
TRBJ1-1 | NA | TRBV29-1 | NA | CSVDRVNTEAFF | TGCAGCGTTGACAGGGTGAACACTGAAGCTTTCTTT
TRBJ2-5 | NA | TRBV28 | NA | CASSGTLETQYF | TGTGCCAGCAGTGGGACTCTAGAGACCCAGTACTTC
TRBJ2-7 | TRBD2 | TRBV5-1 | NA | CASSVSGGNYEQYF | TGCGCCAGCAGCGTTAGCGGGGGGAACTACGAGCAGTACTTC
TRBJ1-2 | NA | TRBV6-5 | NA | CASSYGTEYGYTF | TGTGCCAGCAGTTACGGGACGGAGTATGGCTACACCTTC
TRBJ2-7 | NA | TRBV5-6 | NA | CASSLAYSYEQYF | TGTGCCAGCAGCTTGGCGTATTCCTACGAGCAGTACTTC
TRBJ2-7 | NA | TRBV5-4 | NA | CASSSRTPPYEQYF | TGTGCCAGCAGCTCCAGGACACCCCCCTACGAGCAGTACTTC
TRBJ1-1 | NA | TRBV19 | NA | CASSDRNTEAFF | TGTGCCTCCTCGGACAGGAACACTGAAGCTTTCTTT
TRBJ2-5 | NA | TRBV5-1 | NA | CASSPDQETQYF | TGCGCCAGCAGCCCAGATCAAGAGACCCAGTACTTC
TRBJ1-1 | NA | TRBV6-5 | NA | CATGGGNMNTEAFF | TGTGCCACCGGGGGGGGCAATATGAACACTGAAGCTTTCTTT
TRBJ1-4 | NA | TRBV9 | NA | CASSVAPTNEKLFF | TGTGCCAGCAGCGTGGCGCCAACTAATGAAAAACTGTTTTTT
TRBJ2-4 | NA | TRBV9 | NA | CASSVGLQGNIQYF | TGTGCCAGCAGCGTAGGGCTTCAGGGAAACATTCAGTACTTC
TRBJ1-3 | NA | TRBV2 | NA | CASRATVSGNTIYF | TGTGCCAGCAGGGCCACAGTCTCTGGAAACACCATATATTTT
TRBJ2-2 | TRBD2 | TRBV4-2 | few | CASSQDGAGGPNTGELFF | TGTGCCAGCAGCCAAGATGGGGCGGGAGGGCCTAACACCGGGGAGCTGTTTTTT
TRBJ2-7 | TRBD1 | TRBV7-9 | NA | CASSFGTGVNYEQYF | TGTGCCAGCAGCTTCGGGACAGGGGTAAACTACGAGCAGTACTTC
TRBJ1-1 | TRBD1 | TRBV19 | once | CASSWDRNTEASF | TGTGCCAGTAGTTGGGACAGGAACACTGAAGCTTCCTTT